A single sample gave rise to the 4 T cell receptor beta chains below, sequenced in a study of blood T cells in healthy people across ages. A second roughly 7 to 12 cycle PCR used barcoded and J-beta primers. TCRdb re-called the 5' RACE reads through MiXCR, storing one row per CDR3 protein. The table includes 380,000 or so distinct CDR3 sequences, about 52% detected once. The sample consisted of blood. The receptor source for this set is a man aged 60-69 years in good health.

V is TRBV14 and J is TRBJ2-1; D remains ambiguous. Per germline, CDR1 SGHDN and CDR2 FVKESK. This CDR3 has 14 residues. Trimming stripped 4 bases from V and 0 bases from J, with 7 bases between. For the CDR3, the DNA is TGTGCCAGCAGCCGTATTAGCTCCTACAATGAGCAGTTCTTC. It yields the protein CASSRISSYNEQFF.

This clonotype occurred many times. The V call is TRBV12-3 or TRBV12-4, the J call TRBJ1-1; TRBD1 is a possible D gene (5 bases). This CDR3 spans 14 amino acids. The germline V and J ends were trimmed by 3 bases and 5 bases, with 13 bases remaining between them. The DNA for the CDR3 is TGTGCCAGCAGTTTCGGGGCGTGGGAGACTGAAGCTTTCTTT. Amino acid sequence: CASSFGAWETEAFF.

CDR3 in DNA: TGCAGTGCTAGAGACGATCGGGGAGAGACCCAGTACTTC. Translation: CSARDDRGETQYF. The rearrangement uses TRBV20-1 and TRBJ2-7; D is possibly TRBD2 (5 bases). The DNA end lines up better with TRBJ2-5; the J call may be wrong. The V gene's germline CDR1 is DFQATT and CDR2 SNEGSKA (reference sequence). This CDR3 has 13 residues.

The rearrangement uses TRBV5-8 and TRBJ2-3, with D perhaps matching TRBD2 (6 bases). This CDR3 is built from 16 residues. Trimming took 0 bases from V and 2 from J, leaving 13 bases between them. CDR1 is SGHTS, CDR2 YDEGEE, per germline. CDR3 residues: CASSLALEGPTDTQYF. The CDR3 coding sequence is TGTGCCAGCAGCTTGGCCCTGGAGGGACCCACAGATACGCAGTATTTT.